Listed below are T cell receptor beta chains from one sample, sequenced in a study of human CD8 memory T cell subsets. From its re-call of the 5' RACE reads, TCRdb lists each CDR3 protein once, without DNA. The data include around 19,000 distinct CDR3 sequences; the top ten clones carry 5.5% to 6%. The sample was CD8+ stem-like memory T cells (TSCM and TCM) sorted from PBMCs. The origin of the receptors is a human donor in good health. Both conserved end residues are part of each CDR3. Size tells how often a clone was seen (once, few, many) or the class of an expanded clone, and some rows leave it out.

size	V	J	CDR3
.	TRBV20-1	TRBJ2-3	CSARDGGTSGSHPDTQYF
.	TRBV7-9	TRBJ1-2	CASSPPGALYGYTF
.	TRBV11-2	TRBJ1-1	CASSPQHSNTEAFF
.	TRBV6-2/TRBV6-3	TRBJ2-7	CASSFPGDTYF
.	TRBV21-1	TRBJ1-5	CASSILWDRAFNQPQHF
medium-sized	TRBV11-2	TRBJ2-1	CASSLENSLHSNEQFF
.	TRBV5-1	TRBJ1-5	CASSLGDRGNQPQHF
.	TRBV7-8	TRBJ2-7	CASSSRDRYEQYF
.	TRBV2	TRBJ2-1	CASSEGTATYNEQFF
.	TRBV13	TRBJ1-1	CASSLGGARTEAFF
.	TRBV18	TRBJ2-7	CASSPPAGTGIYEQYF
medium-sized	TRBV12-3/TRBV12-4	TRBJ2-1	CASSSGGDSYNEQFF
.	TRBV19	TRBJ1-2	CASSTRYEGGYGYTF
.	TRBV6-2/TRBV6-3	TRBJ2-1	CATLGLAGGYEQFF
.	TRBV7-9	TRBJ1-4	CASSFAGEAFGEKLFF
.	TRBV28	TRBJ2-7	CASWGPGRNPYEQYF
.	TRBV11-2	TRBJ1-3	CASSLTGIGNTIYF
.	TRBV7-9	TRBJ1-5	CASSWTGAGQPQHF
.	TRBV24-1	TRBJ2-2	CATSDFGGGLSTGELFF
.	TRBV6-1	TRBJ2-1	CASSLTSGGNSYNEQFF
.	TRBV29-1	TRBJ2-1	CSVESGTSGTVMKQFF
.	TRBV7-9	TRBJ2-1	CASSSGTSGGISHTIGFEQFF
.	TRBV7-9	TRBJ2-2	CASGQTSNTGELFF